These 24 T cell receptor beta chains share one sample of origin, sequenced in a study of blood T cell repertoires in COVID-19. The method was immunoSEQ multiplex PCR; TCRdb's version includes in-frame clones alone and lacks a portion of them. Of about 330,000 clones listed, 80% to 90% were seen once; the top ten hold 5% to 6%. Sequenced material: PBMCs or T cells enriched from blood (not recorded which). Receptor source: a young man who had recovered from COVID-19.

The rearrangement joins TRBV10-2 to TRBJ2-7, with 8 bases matching TRBD1. V lost 5 bases, J lost 2 bases, and 5 bases stayed unmatched. This CDR3 has 14 residues. In germline, CDR1 is WSHSY, CDR2 SAAADI. The chain's CDR3 is CASSRTGNPYEQYF. CDR3 coding DNA: TGCGCCAGCAGTCGGACAGGGAACCCCTACGAGCAGTACTTC.

The rearrangement uses TRBV14 and TRBJ2-7; 12 positions match TRBD2. V lost 3 bases, J lost 2 bases, and 2 bases stayed unmatched. The germline CDR1 and CDR2 sequences are SGHDN and FVKESK. This CDR3 is built from 15 residues. The CDR3 sequence is CASSHLAGGPYEQYF. CDR3 DNA sequence: TGTGCCAGCAGCCACCTAGCGGGGGGGCCCTACGAGCAGTACTTC.

To note about this clone: Other DNA sequences from this sample encode an identical CDR3 as well. The CDR3: CASSLTGGSNQPQHF. CDR3 nucleotide sequence: TGTGCCAGCAGCTTAACAGGGGGAAGCAATCAGCCCCAGCATTTT. The rearrangement joins TRBV7-2 to TRBJ1-5; 8 bases map to TRBD1. CDR3 size: 15 residues. Per the germline V gene, CDR1 is SGHTA and CDR2 is FQGNSA. Germline trimming cut 2 bases from V and 1 base from J; bases unmatched to any gene: 1.

This sequence joins TRBV30 and TRBJ2-3, with a weak D call TRBD2 (6 bases). V was pared by 2 bases and J by 2 bases, with 14 bases between. The CDR3 length is 15 residues. Germline lookup yields CDR1 GTSNPN and CDR2 SVGIG (reference sequence). As DNA, the CDR3 is TGTGCCTGGAGTCCGGGACTGGGCTCCACAGATACGCAGTATTTT. It encodes CAWSPGLGSTDTQYF.

The genes are TRBV4-1 and TRBJ1-2; D is unclear. Germline V gives CDR1 MGHRA, CDR2 YSYEKL. Trimming cost V 3 bases and J 4 bases, with 6 bases left between them. The CDR3 contains 12 residues. The CDR3 is CASSQGTYGYTF. CDR3 bases: TGCGCCAGCAGCCAGGGCACCTATGGCTACACCTTC.

The chain employs TRBV5-1 and TRBJ2-7; D is possibly TRBD2 (5 bases). The CDR3 extends over 14 amino acids. V was clipped by 1 base and J by 2 bases, with 10 bases between them. Germline V gene data show CDR1 as SGHRS and CDR2 as YFSETQ. The CDR3 region is CASSLIGLPYEQYF. The CDR3 nucleotides read TGCGCCAGCAGCTTGATAGGACTGCCCTACGAGCAGTACTTC.

The chain combines TRBV30 with TRBJ1-2; possible D gene TRBD1, 6 bases. The germline V gene encodes CDR1 GTSNPN and CDR2 SVGIG (reference sequence). The CDR3 spans 15 residues. The V gene lost 3 bases and the J gene lost 2 bases, with 16 bases spanning the gap. The CDR3 DNA reads TGTGCCTGGAGCCTAACAGGGAATCGGAACTATGGCTACACCTTC. As protein: CAWSLTGNRNYGYTF. Complete variable domain (other parts from reference TRBV30 and TRBJ1-2): SQTIHQWPATLVQPVGSPLSLECTVEGTSNPNLYWYRQAAGRGLQLLFYSVGIGQISSEVPQNLSASRPQDRQFILSSKKLLLSDSGFYLCAWSLTGNRNYGYTFGSGTRLTVV.

This chain joins TRBV3-1 (or the pseudogene TRBV3-2) and TRBJ1-1, with 7 bases identical to TRBD1. Trimming at V came to 8 bases and at J to 1 base, leaving 4 bases not matched to a gene. CDR1 LGHDT and CDR2 YNNKEL come from the germline V gene (reference sequence). The CDR3 has 13 amino acids. CDR3 protein: CASSRQGNTEAFF. The CDR3 nucleotides are TGTGCCAGCTCCCGACAGGGGAACACTGAAGCTTTCTTT.

The chain employs TRBV3-1 (or the pseudogene TRBV3-2) and TRBJ2-5, with 9 bases that match TRBD2. CDR3 length: 16 amino acids. The J segment lost 5 bases and the V segment lost 1 base, leaving 8 bases of the junction unmatched. CDR1 and CDR2 (germline): LGHDT, YNNKEL (reference sequence). In nucleotides, the CDR3 is TGTGCCAGCAGCCAAGGCCGGACTAGCGTCGGGGAGACCCAGTACTTC. Translating gives CASSQGRTSVGETQYF.

With respect to this clone: Within the sample, other DNA sequences also encode this same CDR3. This chain uses TRBV28 with TRBJ1-6; D is uncertain. The CDR3 covers 16 residues. Trimming took 6 bases from V and 0 from J, leaving 12 bases between them. Germline CDR1 is MDHEN and CDR2 is SYDVKM. The CDR3 protein is CASSAAGSSYNSPLHF. Written as DNA, the CDR3 is TGTGCCAGCAGCGCGGCCGGGAGCTCCTATAATTCACCCCTCCACTTT.

This chain links TRBV28 with TRBJ1-5, with D unclear. CDR1 and CDR2 (germline): MDHEN, SYDVKM. Trimming left V 1 base short and J 2 bases short, with 6 bases between. This CDR3 comprises 14 residues. CDR3 residues: CASSLFGGNQPQHF. The DNA for the CDR3 is TGTGCCAGCAGTTTATTCGGGGGCAATCAGCCCCAGCATTTT. The whole variable domain, filled in from reference TRBV28 and TRBJ1-5, reads DVKVTQSSRYLVKRTGEKVFLECVQDMDHENMFWYRQDPGLGLRLIYFSYDVKMKEKGDIPEGYSVSREKKERFSLILESASTNQTSMYLCASSLFGGNQPQHFGDGTRLSIL.

This clone was seen a single time. This chain uses TRBV13 with TRBJ1-3, with 7 bases identical to TRBD1. With V trimmed by 5 bases and J by 3 bases, 7 bases remained unmatched. Germline CDR1 PRHDT, CDR2 FYEKMQ (reference sequence). This CDR3 is 15 amino acids long. This CDR3 is CASSRSRGLGNTIYF. In DNA form, the CDR3 reads TGTGCCAGCAGCCGATCAAGGGGGCTTGGAAACACCATATATTTT.

This clone has more than one count but fewer than ten. The rearrangement uses TRBV4-1 and TRBJ1-2, with no clear D. Trimming took off 1 base at V and 5 bases at J, with 20 bases between the two ends. Germline V gene lookup returns CDR1 MGHRA and CDR2 YSYEKL. The CDR3 sequence is 17 residues long. The CDR3 sequence is CASSQVRLGRREYGYTF. The CDR3 DNA reads as TGCGCCAGCAGCCAAGTCAGGTTGGGTAGGCGTGAGTATGGCTACACCTTC.

V usage is TRBV19 and J usage is TRBJ1-2, with D maybe TRBD1 (6 bases). V lost 6 bases, J lost 5 bases, and 19 bases lay in between. This CDR3 has 15 amino acids. Germline-derived CDR1 and CDR2 are LNHDA and SQIVND (reference sequence). CDR3 amino acids: CASSPQGKSIYGYTF. For the CDR3, the DNA is TGTGCCAGTAGCCCCCAGGGGAAGTCCATTTATGGCTACACCTTC.

The chain is built from TRBV27 and TRBJ2-3, with 8 positions matching TRBD1. CDR1 is MNHEY, CDR2 SMNVEV, per germline (reference sequence). This CDR3 has 18 residues. With 6 bases clipped from V and 1 base from J, the junction kept 15 bases outside the gene matches. CDR3 sequence (DNA): TGTGCCAGCAGCTCTCCCGGCCTGGGACAGGCTCGCACAGATACGCAGTATTTT. Its protein is CASSSPGLGQARTDTQYF.

V and J are TRBV18 and TRBJ2-1, with TRBD2 matching 8 bases. Germline loops: CDR1 KGHSH, CDR2 LQKENI. The CDR3 runs 16 residues. Losses at the gene ends were 0 bases for V and 8 bases for J; bases not matched to a gene: 9. The CDR3 protein is CASSPPSGAPWDEQFF. DNA for the CDR3: TGTGCCAGCTCACCACCTAGCGGGGCACCTTGGGATGAGCAGTTCTTC.

The chain carries TRBV3-1 (or the pseudogene TRBV3-2) and TRBJ1-1; TRBD1 might be the D (6 bases). The CDR3 contains 13 residues. Per germline, CDR1 LGHDT and CDR2 YNNKEL (reference sequence). Trimming stripped 1 base from V and 8 bases from J, with 11 bases between. DNA of the CDR3: TGTGCCAGCAGCCAAGCTCACAGGGACGAAGCTTTCTTT. It specifies CASSQAHRDEAFF.

This sequence joins TRBV6-5 and TRBJ2-7, with D maybe TRBD2 (5 bases). CDR3 length: 14 residues. Germline V gives CDR1 MNHEY, CDR2 SVGAGI. V shed 6 bases and J shed 2 bases, with 14 bases lying between them. The CDR3 region has the DNA TGTGCCAGCAGACCCGGGGATCGTCCCTACGAGCAGTACTTC. Translated: CASRPGDRPYEQYF.

The rearrangement links TRBV6-1 to TRBJ1-5; TRBD1 matches 7 bases. This CDR3 contains 15 residues. Per germline, CDR1 MNHNS and CDR2 SASEGT. After removal of 1 base from V and 8 bases from J, the junction contained 8 bases not matched to a gene. The CDR3 here is CASSEGSGGREPQHF. The CDR3 DNA is TGTGCCAGCAGTGAAGGGTCAGGGGGAAGGGAGCCCCAGCATTTT.

This chain links TRBV6-8 with TRBJ2-4; D unclear. There are 15 residues in the CDR3. Germline CDR1 reads MNHGY; CDR2 reads SAAAGT. Deletions cut 4 bases from V and 9 bases from J, with 19 bases between. This CDR3 is CASSSLPVLMVIQYF. DNA for the CDR3: TGTGCCAGCAGTTCCTTACCGGTTCTAATGGTCATTCAGTACTTC.

The rearrangement uses TRBV30 and TRBJ2-7; D is perhaps TRBD2 (6 bases). Germline V gene lookup returns CDR1 GTSNPN and CDR2 SVGIG (reference sequence). The CDR3 is 13 amino acids. Trimming left V 2 bases short and J 0 bases short, with 8 bases between. The chain's CDR3 is CAWSTGDSYEQYF. In nucleotides, the CDR3 is TGTGCCTGGAGTACGGGGGACTCCTACGAGCAGTACTTC.

This rearrangement joins TRBV12-3 or TRBV12-4 to TRBJ1-2; 7 bases are shared with TRBD1. V lost 7 bases to trimming and J lost 14 bases; unmatched junction nucleotides: 10. This CDR3 has 11 residues. This chain's CDR3 is CASTSDRLRTF. CDR3 bases: TGTGCCAGCACCTCGGACAGGCTAAGAACCTTC.

The genes are TRBV6-1 and TRBJ2-5; 7 bases line up with TRBD1. Germline-derived CDR1 and CDR2 are MNHNS and SASEGT. The CDR3 has 16 amino acids. V was clipped by 1 base and J by 4 bases; unmatched bases: 9. CDR3 nucleotides: TGTGCCAGCAGTGAAGATAGGGGGCTATGGGGAGAGACCCAGTACTTC. This gives the protein CASSEDRGLWGETQYF.

CDR3 nucleotide sequence: TGTGCCAGCAGCCCGGGTCGGACAGCTAACTATGGCTACACCTTC. Amino acid sequence: CASSPGRTANYGYTF. The V and J genes are TRBV28 and TRBJ1-2, with D possibly being TRBD1 (6 bases). This CDR3 is 15 amino acids long. Trimming cost V 6 bases and J 0 bases, with 14 bases left between them. CDR1 MDHEN and CDR2 SYDVKM come from the germline V gene.